The present entry profiles one TCR beta chain with its context. The antigen is unknown. This sample was included in a study of T cell responses to AZD1222 COVID-19 vaccine. Germline-derived CDR1 and CDR2 are PRHDT and FYEKMQ (reference sequence). This CDR3 is 16 amino acids long. The V end was cut by 5 bases, the J end by 1 base, with 17 bases between. Assay used: immunoSEQ multiplex PCR; TCRdb lists only in-frame clones, some missing. This sample has approximately 120,000 clones; 91% occur once, and the top ten carry approximately 4.8%. Study-level points and caveats: The donor cohort was predominantly white British with a female majority, and clonal diversity may have been underestimated. With two AZD1222 doses given, Spike-specific TCR breadth and depth both rose.

The material sequenced was peripheral blood, taken on day 0 of AZD1222 vaccination. This chain connects TRBV13 to TRBJ1-1; possibly TRBD1 for D (6 bases). This receptor was identified in an adult in good health. DNA of the CDR3: TGTGCCAGCAGCCCCTGGGGGGCCTTTCAGAACACTGAAGCTTTCTTT. It encodes CASSPWGAFQNTEAFF.